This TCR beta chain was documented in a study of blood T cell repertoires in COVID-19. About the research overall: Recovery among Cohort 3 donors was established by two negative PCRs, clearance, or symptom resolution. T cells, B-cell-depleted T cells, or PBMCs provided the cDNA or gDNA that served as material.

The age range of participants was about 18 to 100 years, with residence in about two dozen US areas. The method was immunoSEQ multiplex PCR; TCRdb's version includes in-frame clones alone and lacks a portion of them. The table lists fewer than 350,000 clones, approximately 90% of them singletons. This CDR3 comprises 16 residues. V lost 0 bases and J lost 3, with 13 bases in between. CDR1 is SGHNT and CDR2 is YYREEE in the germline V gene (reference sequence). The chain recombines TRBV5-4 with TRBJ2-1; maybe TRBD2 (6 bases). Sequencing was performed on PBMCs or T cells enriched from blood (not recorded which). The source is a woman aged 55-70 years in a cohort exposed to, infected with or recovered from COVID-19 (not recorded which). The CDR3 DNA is TGTGCCAGCAGCTTGGCCTTGGCTAGCGTCTACAATGAGCAGTTCTTC. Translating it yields CASSLALASVYNEQFF.